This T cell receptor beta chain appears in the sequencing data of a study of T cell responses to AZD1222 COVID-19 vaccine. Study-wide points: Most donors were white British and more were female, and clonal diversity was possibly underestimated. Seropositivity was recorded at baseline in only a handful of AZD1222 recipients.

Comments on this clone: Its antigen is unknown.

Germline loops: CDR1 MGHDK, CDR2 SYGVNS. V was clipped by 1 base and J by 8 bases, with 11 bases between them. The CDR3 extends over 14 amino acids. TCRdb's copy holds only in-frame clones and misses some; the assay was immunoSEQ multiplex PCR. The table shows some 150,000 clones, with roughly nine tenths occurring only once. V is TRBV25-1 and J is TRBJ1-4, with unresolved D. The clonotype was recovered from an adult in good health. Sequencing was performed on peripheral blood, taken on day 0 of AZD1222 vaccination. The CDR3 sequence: CASSESGSGEKLFF. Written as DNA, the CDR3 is TGTGCCAGCAGTGAATCCGGGTCCGGAGAAAAACTGTTTTTT.